Detailed here is one T cell receptor beta chain. No antigen is known for it. The data stem from a study of T cell repertoires in cytomegalovirus infection. Each CDR3 protein gets one entry after TCRdb re-called the reads with MiXCR. Of a few hundred thousand distinct CDR3 sequences listed, approximately 40% are singletons. The CDR3 covers 15 residues. CDR1 is SGHTA and CDR2 is FQGNSA in the germline V gene. The V end was cut by 3 bases, the J end by 7 bases, with 18 bases between. This chain uses TRBV7-2 with TRBJ1-2; D gene unclear. This sequence was found in a human donor in good health (CMV status not recorded). Some clones in this sample may be carry-over from other donors' samples. The sequencing used cultured PBMCs, collected from culture after CMV antigen stimulation. The CDR3 DNA reads TGTGCCAGCAGCTTCGGACCGACCTCGGCGGGTGGCTACACCTTC. This codes for CASSFGPTSAGGYTF.